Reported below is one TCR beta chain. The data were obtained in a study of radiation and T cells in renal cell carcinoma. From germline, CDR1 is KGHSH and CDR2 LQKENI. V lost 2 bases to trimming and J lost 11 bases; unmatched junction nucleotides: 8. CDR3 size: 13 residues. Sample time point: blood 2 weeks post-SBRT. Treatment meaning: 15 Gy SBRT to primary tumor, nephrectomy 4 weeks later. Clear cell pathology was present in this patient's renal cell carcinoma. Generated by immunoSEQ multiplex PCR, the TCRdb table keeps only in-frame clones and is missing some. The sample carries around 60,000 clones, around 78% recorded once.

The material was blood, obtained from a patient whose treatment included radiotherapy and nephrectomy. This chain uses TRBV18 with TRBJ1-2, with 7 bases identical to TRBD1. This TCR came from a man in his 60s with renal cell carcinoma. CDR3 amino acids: CASSPGPQGEYTF. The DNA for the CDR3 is TGTGCCAGCTCACCAGGGCCTCAGGGGGAGTACACCTTC.